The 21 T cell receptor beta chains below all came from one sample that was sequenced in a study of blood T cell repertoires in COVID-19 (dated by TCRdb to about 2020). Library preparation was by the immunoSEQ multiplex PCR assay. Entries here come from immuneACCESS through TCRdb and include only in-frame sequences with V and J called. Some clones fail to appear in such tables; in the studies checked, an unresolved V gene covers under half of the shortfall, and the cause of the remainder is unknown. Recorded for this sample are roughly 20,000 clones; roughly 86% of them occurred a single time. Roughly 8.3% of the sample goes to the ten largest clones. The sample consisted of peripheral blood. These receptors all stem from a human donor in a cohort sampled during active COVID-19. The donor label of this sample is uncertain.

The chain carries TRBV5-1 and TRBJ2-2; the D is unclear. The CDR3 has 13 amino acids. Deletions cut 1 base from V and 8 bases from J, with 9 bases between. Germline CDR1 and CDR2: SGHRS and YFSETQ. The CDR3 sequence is CASSLIPPGELFF. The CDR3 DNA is TGCGCCAGCAGCTTGATCCCCCCGGGGGAGCTGTTTTTT.

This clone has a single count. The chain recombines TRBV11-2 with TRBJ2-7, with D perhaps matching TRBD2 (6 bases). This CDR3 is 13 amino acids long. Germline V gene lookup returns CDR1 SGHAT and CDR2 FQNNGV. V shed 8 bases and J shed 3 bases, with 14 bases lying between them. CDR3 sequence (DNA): TGTGCCAGCGCCAGGAGGGGCGGCTACGAGCAGTACTTC. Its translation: CASARRGGYEQYF.

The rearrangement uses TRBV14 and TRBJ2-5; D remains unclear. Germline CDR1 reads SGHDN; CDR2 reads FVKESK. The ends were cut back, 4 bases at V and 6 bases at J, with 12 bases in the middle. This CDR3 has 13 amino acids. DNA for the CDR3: TGTGCCAGCAGCCCGTATACGCGGCAGACCCAGTACTTC. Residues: CASSPYTRQTQYF.

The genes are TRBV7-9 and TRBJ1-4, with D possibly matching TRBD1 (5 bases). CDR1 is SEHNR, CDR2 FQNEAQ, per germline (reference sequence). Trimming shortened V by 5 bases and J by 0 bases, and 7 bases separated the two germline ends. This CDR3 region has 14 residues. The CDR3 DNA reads TGTGCCAGCAGCCAGACAGCAACTAATGAAAAACTGTTTTTT. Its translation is CASSQTATNEKLFF.

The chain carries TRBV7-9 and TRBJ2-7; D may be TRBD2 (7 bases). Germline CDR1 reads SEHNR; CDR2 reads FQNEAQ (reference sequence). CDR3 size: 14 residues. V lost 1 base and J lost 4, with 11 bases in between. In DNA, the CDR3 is TGTGCCAGCAGCTTAGTAGGGGGAGGGTACGAGCAGTACTTC. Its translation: CASSLVGGGYEQYF.

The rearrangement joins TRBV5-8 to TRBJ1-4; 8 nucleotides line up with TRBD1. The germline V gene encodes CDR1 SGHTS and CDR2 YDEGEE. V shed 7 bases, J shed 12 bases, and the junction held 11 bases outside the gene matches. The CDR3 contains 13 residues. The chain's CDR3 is CASAPGDRGELFF. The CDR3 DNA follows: TGTGCCAGCGCCCCCGGCGACAGGGGAGAACTGTTTTTT.

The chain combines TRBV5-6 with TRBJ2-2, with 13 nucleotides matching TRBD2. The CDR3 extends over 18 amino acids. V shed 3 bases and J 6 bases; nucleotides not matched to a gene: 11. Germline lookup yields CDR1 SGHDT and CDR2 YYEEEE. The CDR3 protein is CASSSGLAGDYNPGELFF. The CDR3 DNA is TGTGCCAGCAGCTCCGGACTAGCGGGAGATTATAACCCCGGGGAGCTGTTTTTT.

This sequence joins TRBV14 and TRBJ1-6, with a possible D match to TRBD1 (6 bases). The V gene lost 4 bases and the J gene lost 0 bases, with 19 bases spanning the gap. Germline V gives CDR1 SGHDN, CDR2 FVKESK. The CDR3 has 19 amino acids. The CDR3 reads CASSPGTGLEVSYNSPLHF. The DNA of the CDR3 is TGTGCCAGCAGCCCCGGAACAGGGCTCGAAGTCTCCTATAATTCACCCCTCCACTTT.

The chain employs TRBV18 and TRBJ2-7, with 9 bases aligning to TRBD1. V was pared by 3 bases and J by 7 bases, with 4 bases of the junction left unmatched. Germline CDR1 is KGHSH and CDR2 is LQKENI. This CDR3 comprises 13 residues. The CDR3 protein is CASSPGTGWEQYF. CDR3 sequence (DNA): TGTGCCAGCTCACCCGGGACAGGGTGGGAGCAGTACTTC.

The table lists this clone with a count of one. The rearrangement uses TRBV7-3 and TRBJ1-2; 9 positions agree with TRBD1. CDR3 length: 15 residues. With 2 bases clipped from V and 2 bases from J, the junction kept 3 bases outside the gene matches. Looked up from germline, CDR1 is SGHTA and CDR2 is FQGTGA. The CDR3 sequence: CASSLYGTGNYGYTF. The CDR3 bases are TGTGCCAGCAGCTTATACGGGACAGGGAACTATGGCTACACCTTC.

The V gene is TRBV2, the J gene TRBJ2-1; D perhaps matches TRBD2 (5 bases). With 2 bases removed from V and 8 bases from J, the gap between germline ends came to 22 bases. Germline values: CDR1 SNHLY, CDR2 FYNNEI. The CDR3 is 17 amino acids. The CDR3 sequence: CASSEKVVPPLRDEQFF. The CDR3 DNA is TGTGCCAGCAGTGAAAAGGTTGTACCACCCCTGAGGGATGAGCAGTTCTTC.

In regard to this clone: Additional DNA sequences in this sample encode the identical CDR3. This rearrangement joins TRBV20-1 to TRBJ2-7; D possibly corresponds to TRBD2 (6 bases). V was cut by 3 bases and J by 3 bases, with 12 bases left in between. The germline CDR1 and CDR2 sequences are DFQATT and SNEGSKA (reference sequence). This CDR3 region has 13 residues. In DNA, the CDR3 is TGCAGTGCTAGTGGGCGGGGCCGCTACGAGCAGTACTTC. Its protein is CSASGRGRYEQYF.

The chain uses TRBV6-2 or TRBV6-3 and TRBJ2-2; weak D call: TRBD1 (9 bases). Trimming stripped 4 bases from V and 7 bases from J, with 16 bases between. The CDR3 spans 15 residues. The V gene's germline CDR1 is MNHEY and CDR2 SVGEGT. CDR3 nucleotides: TGTGCCAGCAGTTCGGTAGCGGGACAGGGCGGGGAGCTGTTTTTT. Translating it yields CASSSVAGQGGELFF.

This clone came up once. In nucleotides, the CDR3 is TGTGCCAGCAGATCTCCCCCGAACACTGAAGCTTTCTTT. It encodes CASRSPPNTEAFF. The chain employs TRBV27 and TRBJ1-1; no reliable D call. V was shortened by 6 bases and J by 1 base, with 9 bases between the two germline ends. The CDR3 loop spans 13 amino acids. Germline lookup yields CDR1 MNHEY and CDR2 SMNVEV (reference sequence).

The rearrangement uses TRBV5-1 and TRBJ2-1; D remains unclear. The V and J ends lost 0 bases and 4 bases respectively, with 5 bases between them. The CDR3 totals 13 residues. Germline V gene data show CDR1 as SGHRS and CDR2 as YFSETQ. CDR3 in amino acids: CASSLGGYNEQFF. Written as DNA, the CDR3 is TGCGCCAGCAGCTTGGGAGGTTACAATGAGCAGTTCTTC.

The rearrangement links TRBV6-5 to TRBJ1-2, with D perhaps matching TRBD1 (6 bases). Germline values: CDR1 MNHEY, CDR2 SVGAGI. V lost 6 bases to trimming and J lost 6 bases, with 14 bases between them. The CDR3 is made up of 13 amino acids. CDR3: CASRDYRDDGYTF. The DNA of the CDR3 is TGTGCCAGCAGGGATTACAGGGATGATGGCTACACCTTC.

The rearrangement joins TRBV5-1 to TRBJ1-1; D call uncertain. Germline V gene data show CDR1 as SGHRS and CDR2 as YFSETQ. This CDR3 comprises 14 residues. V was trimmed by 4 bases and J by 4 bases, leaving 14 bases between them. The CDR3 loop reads CASSLGSFLTEAFF. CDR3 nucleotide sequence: TGCGCCAGCAGCCTAGGCTCATTCCTCACTGAAGCTTTCTTT.

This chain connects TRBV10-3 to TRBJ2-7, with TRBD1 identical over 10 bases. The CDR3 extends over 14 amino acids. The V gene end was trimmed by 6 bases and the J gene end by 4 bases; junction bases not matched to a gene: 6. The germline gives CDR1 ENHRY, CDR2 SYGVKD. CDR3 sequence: CAIRPGQGIYEQYF. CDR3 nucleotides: TGTGCCATCAGACCGGGACAGGGGATATACGAGCAGTACTTC.

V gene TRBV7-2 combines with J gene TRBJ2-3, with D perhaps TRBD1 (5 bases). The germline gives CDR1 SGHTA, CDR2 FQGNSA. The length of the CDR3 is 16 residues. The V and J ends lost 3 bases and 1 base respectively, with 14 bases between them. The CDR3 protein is CASSFQGSSGTDTQYF. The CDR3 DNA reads TGTGCCAGCAGCTTTCAGGGTTCGTCTGGCACAGATACGCAGTATTTT.

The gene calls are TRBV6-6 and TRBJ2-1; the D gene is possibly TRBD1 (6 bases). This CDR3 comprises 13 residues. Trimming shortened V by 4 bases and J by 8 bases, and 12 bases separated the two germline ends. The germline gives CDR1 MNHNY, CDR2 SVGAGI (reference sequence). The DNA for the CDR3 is TGTGCCAGCAGTTCCCGACAGGTCGATGAGCAGTTCTTC. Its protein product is CASSSRQVDEQFF.

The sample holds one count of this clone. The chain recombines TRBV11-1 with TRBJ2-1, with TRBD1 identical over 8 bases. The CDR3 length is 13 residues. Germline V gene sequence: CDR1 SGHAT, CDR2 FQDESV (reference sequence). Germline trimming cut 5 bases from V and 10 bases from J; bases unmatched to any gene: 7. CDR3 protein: CASSLDRGSEQFF. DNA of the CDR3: TGTGCCAGCAGCCTCGACAGGGGAAGCGAGCAGTTCTTC.